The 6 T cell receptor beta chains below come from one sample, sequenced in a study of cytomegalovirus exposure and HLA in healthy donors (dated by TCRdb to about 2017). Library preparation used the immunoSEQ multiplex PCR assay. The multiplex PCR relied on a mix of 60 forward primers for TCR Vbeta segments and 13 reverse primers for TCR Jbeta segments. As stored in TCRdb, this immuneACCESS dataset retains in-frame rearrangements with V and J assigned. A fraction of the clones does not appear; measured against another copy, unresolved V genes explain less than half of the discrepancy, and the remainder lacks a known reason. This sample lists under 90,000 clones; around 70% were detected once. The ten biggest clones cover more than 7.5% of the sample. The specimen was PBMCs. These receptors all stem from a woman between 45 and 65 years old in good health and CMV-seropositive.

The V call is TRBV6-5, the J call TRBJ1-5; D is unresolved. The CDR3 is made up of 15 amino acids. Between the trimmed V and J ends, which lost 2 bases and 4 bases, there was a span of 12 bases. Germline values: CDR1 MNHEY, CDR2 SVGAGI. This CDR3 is CASSYGSGSNQPQHF. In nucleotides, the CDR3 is TGTGCCAGCAGTTACGGGTCAGGTTCTAATCAGCCCCAGCATTTT.

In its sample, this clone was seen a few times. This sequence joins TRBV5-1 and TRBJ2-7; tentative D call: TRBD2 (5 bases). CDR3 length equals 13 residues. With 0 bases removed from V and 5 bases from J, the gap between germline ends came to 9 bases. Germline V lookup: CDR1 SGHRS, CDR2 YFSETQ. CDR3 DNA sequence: TGCGCCAGCAGCTTGGGGTCGGGGAACGAGCAGTACTTC. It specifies CASSLGSGNEQYF.

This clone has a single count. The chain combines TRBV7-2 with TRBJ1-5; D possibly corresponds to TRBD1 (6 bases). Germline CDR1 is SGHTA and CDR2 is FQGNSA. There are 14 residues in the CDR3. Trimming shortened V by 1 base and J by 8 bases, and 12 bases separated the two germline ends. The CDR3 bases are TGTGCCAGCAGCTTAGTGCAGGGGCCGGAGCCCCAGCATTTT. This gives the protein CASSLVQGPEPQHF. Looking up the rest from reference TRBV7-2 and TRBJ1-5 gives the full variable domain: GAGVSQSPSNKVTEKGKDVELRCDPISGHTALYWYRQSLGQGLEFLIYFQGNSAPDKSGLPSDRFSAERTGGSVSTLTIQRTQQEDSAVYLCASSLVQGPEPQHFGDGTRLSIL.

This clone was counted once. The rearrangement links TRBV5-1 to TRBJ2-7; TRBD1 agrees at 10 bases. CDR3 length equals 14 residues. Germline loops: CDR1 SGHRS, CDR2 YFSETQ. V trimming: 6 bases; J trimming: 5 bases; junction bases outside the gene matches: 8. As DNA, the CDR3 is TGCGCCAGCACTAGACAGGGGGCTGCCGACGAGCAGTACTTC. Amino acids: CASTRQGAADEQYF.

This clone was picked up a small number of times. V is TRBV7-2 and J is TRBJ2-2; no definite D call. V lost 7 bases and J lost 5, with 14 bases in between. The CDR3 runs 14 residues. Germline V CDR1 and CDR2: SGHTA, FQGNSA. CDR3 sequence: CASIFHQTTGELFF. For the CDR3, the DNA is TGTGCCAGCATCTTCCATCAGACTACCGGGGAGCTGTTTTTT.

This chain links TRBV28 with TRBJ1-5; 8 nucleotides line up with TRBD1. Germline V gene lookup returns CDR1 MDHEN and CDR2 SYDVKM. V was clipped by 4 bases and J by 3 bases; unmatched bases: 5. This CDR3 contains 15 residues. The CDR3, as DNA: TGTGCCAGCAGTTACCCGACAGGGGACAATCAGCCCCAGCATTTT. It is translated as CASSYPTGDNQPQHF.